This T cell receptor (beta chain) was sequenced for a study of blood T cell repertoires in COVID-19. TCRdb keeps only in-frame clones here, not all; method: immunoSEQ multiplex PCR. The profile covers under 130,000 clones, with around nine tenths appearing a single time and more than 15% taken by the ten largest. V lost 4 bases to trimming and J lost 0 bases; unmatched junction nucleotides: 6. CDR1 is MNHNS, CDR2 SASEGT, per germline. The CDR3 loop spans 16 amino acids. The TCR originated in a woman over 75 in a cohort sampled during active COVID-19. Input material: peripheral blood. The genes are TRBV6-1 and TRBJ1-5; 7 bases fit TRBD1. Written as DNA, the CDR3 is TGTGCCAGCAGTGTGGGCAGGGGGGATAGCAATCAGCCCCAGCATTTT. Amino acids: CASSVGRGDSNQPQHF.